This TCR beta chain derives from a study of cytomegalovirus exposure and HLA in healthy donors. Study-wide points: Common viral pathogens seemed, in a later analysis, to connect with several of the most significant clusters. Reports described diagnosis of cytomegalovirus status by the classifier as highly specific and sensitive.

V lost 2 bases and J 5 bases, leaving 13 bases between the germline ends. This CDR3 comprises 16 residues. Germline V gene data show CDR1 as KGHSY and CDR2 as FQNENV. It was with 60 Vbeta and 13 Jbeta primers that the PCR ran. Authors' processing steps: A later analysis tallied some 80 million unique TCR beta chains, about 9.9 million of them shared. Only in-frame clones appear in the TCRdb table, and some are missing; sequencing was by immunoSEQ multiplex PCR. The DNA gave D and trimming, while V, J and clone size come from that table. There are some 90,000 clones in the sample; about three quarters occur only once, and more than 1.4% lies in the top ten. With regard to this clone: Its antigen is still unknown.

The V gene is TRBV16, the J gene TRBJ1-6, with D hard to call. This receptor was taken from a man in his forties in good health and CMV-seronegative. Sequencing was performed on PBMCs. CDR3 bases: TGTGCCAGCAGCCAACCCCAGGAACGTCATAATTCACCCCTCCACTTT. As protein: CASSQPQERHNSPLHF.